This TCR beta chain was recovered during a study of vaccination and CD4 T cells after COVID-19. Study information: Cells were stimulated with overlapping spike peptides from SARS-CoV-2, HCoV-NL63, HCoV-OC43 and HCoV-229E.

This clonotype was picked up one time. The target antigen is unknown. Oncomine TCR Beta short-read sequencing was applied to DNA from cultured CD4+ T cells. TCRdb re-called the PCR reads through MiXCR, storing one row per CDR3 protein. Of about 21,000 distinct CDR3 sequences in the sample, roughly 40% were seen once. The V gene lost 7 bases and the J gene lost 0 bases, with 5 bases spanning the gap. Germline lookup yields CDR1 SEHNR and CDR2 FQNEAQ (reference sequence). The CDR3 has 12 residues. Time point in this sample: late sampling 161 to 241 days after vaccination in a few convalescent patients. The treatment: approximately 10-day PBMC culture with coronavirus spike peptide pools or control peptides (ViraFEST assay).

The specimen comprised CD4+ T cells from blood, cultured in vitro, sampled about 7 months after SARS-CoV-2 vaccination. V gene TRBV7-9 combines with J gene TRBJ2-3; unclear D gene. This TCR was recovered from a human donor who had recovered from COVID-19. CDR3 amino acids: CASTWSTDTQYF. For the CDR3, the DNA is TGTGCCAGCACCTGGAGCACAGATACGCAGTATTTT.